A selection of T cell receptor beta chains follows, all from one sample in a study of CD8 T cells in ankylosing spondylitis. MiXCR was run by TCRdb on the 5' RACE reads, yielding one entry per CDR3 protein. Of more than 150,000 distinct CDR3 sequences detected, over 10% appear once; the ten largest clones hold approximately 15%. The sequenced material came from blood, either unsorted or a sorted T cell fraction (not recorded which). These receptors all come from a male donor with ankylosing spondylitis or in good health (not recorded which). Both conserved end residues are part of each CDR3. A D gene is named only where the DNA matches it firmly. Where a row states a size, it is once, few, many or the class of an expanded clone; other rows omit it.

d_call: TRBD1
clone_size: .
v_call: TRBV20-1
j_call: TRBJ1-1
cdr3_aa: CSARDLGTGARTEAFF
cdr3_nt: TGCAGTGCTAGAGATTTGGGAACAGGGGCGAGGACTGAAGCTTTCTTT

d_call: .
clone_size: .
v_call: TRBV19
j_call: TRBJ2-5
cdr3_aa: CASSGLWEETQYF
cdr3_nt: TGTGCCAGCTCCGGACTTTGGGAGGAGACCCAGTACTTC

d_call: .
clone_size: .
v_call: TRBV12-3/TRBV12-4
j_call: TRBJ1-6
cdr3_aa: CASSIQGREAYNSPLHF
cdr3_nt: TGTGCCAGCAGCATACAAGGGAGGGAGGCTTATAATTCACCCCTCCACTTT

d_call: TRBD1
clone_size: .
v_call: TRBV9
j_call: TRBJ1-1
cdr3_aa: CASSPPRGGGEAFF
cdr3_nt: TGTGCCAGCAGCCCTCCCAGGGGGGGGGGTGAAGCTTTCTTT

d_call: .
clone_size: many
v_call: TRBV29-1
j_call: TRBJ2-7
cdr3_aa: CSVGGTGSYEQYF
cdr3_nt: TGCAGCGTTGGGGGTACAGGATCCTACGAGCAGTACTTC

d_call: .
clone_size: .
v_call: TRBV7-9
j_call: TRBJ1-6
cdr3_aa: CASSEIGGGRNSPLHF
cdr3_nt: TGTGCCAGCAGCGAAATAGGGGGGGGCAGGAATTCACCCCTCCACTTT

d_call: TRBD2
clone_size: few
v_call: TRBV2
j_call: TRBJ2-1
cdr3_aa: CASREPPGLAGLDEQFF
cdr3_nt: TGTGCCAGCAGAGAGCCTCCTGGACTAGCGGGTTTAGATGAGCAGTTCTTC

d_call: .
clone_size: .
v_call: TRBV7-9
j_call: TRBJ1-1
cdr3_aa: CASSQWFGDTEAFF
cdr3_nt: TGTGCCAGCAGCCAGTGGTTCGGGGACACTGAAGCTTTCTTT

d_call: TRBD1
clone_size: few
v_call: TRBV7-8
j_call: TRBJ1-1
cdr3_aa: CASSLGTGGGPDTEAFF
cdr3_nt: TGTGCCAGCAGCTTAGGGACAGGCGGCGGTCCCGACACTGAAGCTTTCTTT

d_call: .
clone_size: .
v_call: TRBV27
j_call: TRBJ2-1
cdr3_aa: CASSGGAYNEQFF
cdr3_nt: TGTGCCAGCTCGGGCGGAGCGTACAATGAGCAGTTCTTC

d_call: .
clone_size: many
v_call: TRBV12-3/TRBV12-4
j_call: TRBJ2-5
cdr3_aa: CASSPGPFGETQYF
cdr3_nt: TGTGCCAGCAGTCCGGGGCCCTTCGGAGAGACCCAGTACTTC

d_call: TRBD2
clone_size: many
v_call: TRBV4-1
j_call: TRBJ2-1
cdr3_aa: CASSQSAGTTDNEQFF
cdr3_nt: TGCGCCAGCAGCCAAAGCGCCGGGACTACCGACAATGAGCAGTTCTTC

d_call: TRBD1
clone_size: few
v_call: TRBV12-3/TRBV12-4
j_call: TRBJ2-5
cdr3_aa: CASSSETGTKMYQETQYF
cdr3_nt: TGTGCCAGCAGTTCCGAGACAGGGACGAAGATGTACCAAGAGACCCAGTACTTC

d_call: .
clone_size: .
v_call: TRBV5-1
j_call: TRBJ2-7
cdr3_aa: CASSLIWDSLEGEQYF
cdr3_nt: TGCGCCAGCAGTCTTATCTGGGACAGCTTGGAGGGCGAGCAGTACTTC

d_call: .
clone_size: few
v_call: TRBV4-1
j_call: TRBJ2-7
cdr3_aa: CASSQGPVSGVYEQYF
cdr3_nt: TGCGCCAGCAGCCAAGGTCCAGTATCGGGGGTGTACGAGCAGTACTTC

d_call: TRBD1
clone_size: few
v_call: TRBV19
j_call: TRBJ2-1
cdr3_aa: CASSITGTVLNEQFF
cdr3_nt: TGTGCCAGTAGTATTACCGGGACAGTTCTCAATGAGCAGTTCTTC

d_call: .
clone_size: .
v_call: TRBV20-1
j_call: TRBJ2-3
cdr3_aa: CSASVTPGEDTQYF
cdr3_nt: TGCAGTGCTAGTGTGACCCCCGGAGAAGATACGCAGTATTTT

d_call: .
clone_size: .
v_call: TRBV14
j_call: TRBJ2-7
cdr3_aa: CASSPDPYEQYF
cdr3_nt: TGTGCCAGCAGCCCCGATCCTTACGAGCAGTACTTC

d_call: .
clone_size: few
v_call: TRBV27
j_call: TRBJ2-1
cdr3_aa: CASSLHFSDHSYNEQFF
cdr3_nt: TGTGCCAGCAGTTTACATTTTTCGGACCACTCCTACAATGAGCAGTTCTTC

d_call: TRBD1
clone_size: .
v_call: TRBV3-1
j_call: TRBJ2-1
cdr3_aa: CASSQGQGAYNEQFF
cdr3_nt: TGTGCCAGCAGCCAAGGGCAGGGGGCCTACAATGAGCAGTTCTTC

d_call: TRBD2
clone_size: few
v_call: TRBV4-2
j_call: TRBJ2-7
cdr3_aa: CASSPELSSGVEQYF
cdr3_nt: TGTGCCAGCAGCCCCGAGCTCTCTAGCGGGGTTGAGCAGTACTTC

d_call: .
clone_size: .
v_call: TRBV12-3/TRBV12-4
j_call: TRBJ1-1
cdr3_aa: CASSLQGYAEAFF
cdr3_nt: TGTGCCAGCAGTTTACAGGGATACGCTGAAGCTTTCTTT

d_call: TRBD1
clone_size: .
v_call: TRBV3-1
j_call: TRBJ2-4
cdr3_aa: CASSQDFGQGVAKNIQYF
cdr3_nt: TGTGCCAGCAGCCAAGACTTCGGACAGGGAGTAGCCAAAAACATTCAGTACTTC

d_call: .
clone_size: few
v_call: TRBV28
j_call: TRBJ2-7
cdr3_aa: CASSSRLSSSYEQYF
cdr3_nt: TGTGCCAGCAGTTCAAGACTTTCCAGCTCCTACGAGCAGTACTTC

d_call: .
clone_size: many
v_call: TRBV12-3/TRBV12-4
j_call: TRBJ2-1
cdr3_aa: CASSPLGRGFNEQFF
cdr3_nt: TGTGCCAGCAGTCCCTTGGGCAGGGGATTCAATGAGCAGTTCTTC

d_call: .
clone_size: few
v_call: TRBV29-1
j_call: TRBJ2-1
cdr3_aa: CSVEESYNEQFF
cdr3_nt: TGCAGCGTTGAAGAGAGCTACAATGAGCAGTTCTTC

d_call: .
clone_size: .
v_call: TRBV20-1
j_call: TRBJ2-3
cdr3_aa: CSAGGLTNGASTDTQYF
cdr3_nt: TGCAGTGCTGGAGGCCTTACTAATGGGGCCAGCACAGATACGCAGTATTTT

d_call: TRBD2
clone_size: .
v_call: TRBV6-1
j_call: TRBJ2-5
cdr3_aa: CASCAGVETQYF
cdr3_nt: TGTGCCAGTTGTGCGGGGGTAGAGACCCAGTACTTC

d_call: TRBD1
clone_size: many
v_call: TRBV12-3/TRBV12-4
j_call: TRBJ2-2
cdr3_aa: CASSLTGGWDGELFF
cdr3_nt: TGTGCCAGCAGTTTAACAGGGGGCTGGGACGGGGAGCTGTTTTTT

d_call: .
clone_size: .
v_call: TRBV7-9
j_call: TRBJ1-1
cdr3_aa: CASSLGGSGAENTEAFF
cdr3_nt: TGTGCCAGCAGCTTAGGGGGTTCGGGGGCCGAGAACACTGAAGCTTTCTTT

d_call: .
clone_size: few
v_call: TRBV7-6
j_call: TRBJ1-2
cdr3_aa: CASSLVQTYGYTF
cdr3_nt: TGTGCCAGCAGCTTAGTACAGACCTATGGCTACACCTTC

d_call: .
clone_size: many
v_call: TRBV5-1
j_call: TRBJ1-1
cdr3_aa: CASSLADGGTEAFF
cdr3_nt: TGCGCCAGCAGCTTGGCCGACGGGGGAACTGAAGCTTTCTTT

d_call: TRBD2
clone_size: .
v_call: TRBV5-1
j_call: TRBJ2-7
cdr3_aa: CASSLAEAGATDEQYF
cdr3_nt: TGCGCCAGCAGCTTGGCCGAAGCGGGAGCTACGGACGAGCAGTACTTC

d_call: TRBD1
clone_size: .
v_call: TRBV5-1
j_call: TRBJ2-7
cdr3_aa: CASSLGQGEGEQYF
cdr3_nt: TGCGCCAGCAGCCTGGGACAGGGGGAAGGCGAGCAGTACTTC

d_call: TRBD1
clone_size: few
v_call: TRBV7-8
j_call: TRBJ2-7
cdr3_aa: CASSLGTGGSKQYF
cdr3_nt: TGTGCCAGCAGCTTAGGGACAGGGGGGTCCAAGCAGTACTTC

d_call: .
clone_size: .
v_call: TRBV12-3/TRBV12-4
j_call: TRBJ1-1
cdr3_aa: CASSFSDRTEAFF
cdr3_nt: TGTGCCAGCAGTTTTTCTGATAGGACTGAAGCTTTCTTT

d_call: .
clone_size: once
v_call: TRBV11-2
j_call: TRBJ2-2
cdr3_aa: CASSLRVLDTGELFF
cdr3_nt: TGTGCCAGCAGCTTAAGGGTGTTGGACACCGGGGAGCTGTTTTTT

d_call: .
clone_size: .
v_call: TRBV3-1
j_call: TRBJ1-2
cdr3_aa: CASSQDRAALNNYGYTF
cdr3_nt: TGTGCCAGCAGCCAAGATAGGGCGGCACTTAATAACTATGGCTACACCTTC

d_call: .
clone_size: .
v_call: TRBV20-1
j_call: TRBJ2-2
cdr3_aa: CSATDGNTGELFF
cdr3_nt: TGCAGTGCCACAGACGGTAACACCGGGGAGCTGTTTTTT

d_call: .
clone_size: .
v_call: TRBV12-3/TRBV12-4
j_call: TRBJ1-6
cdr3_aa: CASSFSGDSPLHF
cdr3_nt: TGTGCCAGCAGTTTCTCCGGGGATTCACCCCTCCACTTT

d_call: TRBD2
clone_size: many
v_call: TRBV4-1
j_call: TRBJ2-1
cdr3_aa: CASSHGASGFSLSSYNEQFF
cdr3_nt: TGCGCCAGCAGTCATGGGGCTAGCGGGTTTTCCTTGAGCTCCTACAATGAGCAGTTCTTC

d_call: .
clone_size: .
v_call: TRBV12-3/TRBV12-4
j_call: TRBJ2-5
cdr3_aa: CASSLDWGRETQYF
cdr3_nt: TGTGCCAGCAGTTTAGACTGGGGGCGTGAGACCCAGTACTTC

d_call: TRBD1
clone_size: few
v_call: TRBV30
j_call: TRBJ2-7
cdr3_aa: CAWSADRALYEQYF
cdr3_nt: TGTGCCTGGAGTGCCGACAGGGCCCTCTACGAGCAGTACTTC

d_call: .
clone_size: .
v_call: TRBV24-1
j_call: TRBJ1-2
cdr3_aa: CATNGRRGYTF
cdr3_nt: TGTGCCACCAATGGCCGGAGGGGCTACACCTTC

d_call: .
clone_size: few
v_call: TRBV7-8
j_call: TRBJ1-5
cdr3_aa: CASSLAGGSNQPQHF
cdr3_nt: TGTGCCAGCAGCTTAGCCGGGGGTAGCAATCAGCCCCAGCATTTT

d_call: .
clone_size: few
v_call: TRBV14
j_call: TRBJ1-1
cdr3_aa: CASSQGGRREAFF
cdr3_nt: TGTGCCAGCAGCCAAGGGGGGCGCAGAGAAGCTTTCTTT

d_call: TRBD1
clone_size: few
v_call: TRBV6-2/TRBV6-3
j_call: TRBJ2-6
cdr3_aa: CASSLLGTAMSLSGANVLTF
cdr3_nt: TGTGCCAGCAGTCTTCTGGGGACAGCCATGTCCCTCTCTGGGGCCAACGTCCTGACTTTC

d_call: .
clone_size: few
v_call: TRBV7-8
j_call: TRBJ2-5
cdr3_aa: CASSSGTAKETQYF
cdr3_nt: TGTGCCAGCAGCTCCGGGACGGCTAAAGAGACCCAGTACTTC

d_call: TRBD2
clone_size: few
v_call: TRBV7-9
j_call: TRBJ2-5
cdr3_aa: CASSLAGGVETQYF
cdr3_nt: TGTGCCAGCAGCTTGGCGGGGGGCGTAGAGACCCAGTACTTC

d_call: TRBD1
clone_size: once
v_call: TRBV6-1
j_call: TRBJ2-3
cdr3_aa: CASSDLLGQGLGDTQYF
cdr3_nt: TGTGCCAGCAGTGATCTCCTCGGACAGGGTTTAGGAGATACGCAGTATTTT

d_call: .
clone_size: many
v_call: TRBV29-1
j_call: TRBJ2-1
cdr3_aa: CSVEDVGRGPYNEQFF
cdr3_nt: TGCAGCGTTGAAGATGTCGGGCGGGGACCCTACAATGAGCAGTTCTTC

d_call: .
clone_size: .
v_call: TRBV10-2
j_call: TRBJ2-1
cdr3_aa: CASSESKGNEQFF
cdr3_nt: TGCGCCAGCAGTGAGTCTAAGGGAAATGAGCAGTTCTTC

d_call: .
clone_size: .
v_call: TRBV29-1
j_call: TRBJ1-1
cdr3_aa: CSVAHPGYTEAFF
cdr3_nt: TGCAGCGTTGCTCATCCGGGATACACTGAAGCTTTCTTT

d_call: .
clone_size: few
v_call: TRBV6-5
j_call: TRBJ2-7
cdr3_aa: CASSSMPRGQQYF
cdr3_nt: TGTGCCAGCAGTTCCATGCCCCGGGGTCAGCAGTACTTC

d_call: .
clone_size: many
v_call: TRBV30
j_call: TRBJ2-2
cdr3_aa: CAWSLGTPGELFF
cdr3_nt: TGTGCCTGGAGCCTAGGGACGCCCGGGGAGCTGTTTTTT

d_call: TRBD2
clone_size: .
v_call: TRBV12-5
j_call: TRBJ2-1
cdr3_aa: CASGPGPSGYNEQFF
cdr3_nt: TGTGCTAGTGGTCCTGGGCCTAGCGGGTACAATGAGCAGTTCTTC

d_call: TRBD2
clone_size: .
v_call: TRBV20-1
j_call: TRBJ2-1
cdr3_aa: CSAPPGLAKTYNEQFF
cdr3_nt: TGCAGTGCTCCTCCGGGACTAGCGAAGACCTACAATGAGCAGTTCTTC

d_call: .
clone_size: few
v_call: TRBV20-1
j_call: TRBJ2-4
cdr3_aa: CSATHRENIQYF
cdr3_nt: TGCAGTGCTACCCACAGGGAAAACATTCAGTACTTC